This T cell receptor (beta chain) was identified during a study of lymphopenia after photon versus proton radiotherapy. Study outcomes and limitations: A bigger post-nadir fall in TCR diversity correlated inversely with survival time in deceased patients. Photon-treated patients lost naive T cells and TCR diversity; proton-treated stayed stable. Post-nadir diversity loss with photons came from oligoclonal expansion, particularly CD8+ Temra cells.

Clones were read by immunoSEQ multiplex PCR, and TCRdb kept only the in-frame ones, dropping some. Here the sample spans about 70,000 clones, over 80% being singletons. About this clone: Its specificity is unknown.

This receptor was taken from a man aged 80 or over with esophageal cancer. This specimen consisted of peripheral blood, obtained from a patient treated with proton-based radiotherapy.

The CDR3 DNA sequence: TGTGCCACACGGGGACAGGGTGGCACCGGGGAGCTGTTTTTT. Its translation: CATRGQGGTGELFF. The V and J genes are TRBV19 and TRBJ2-2, with 9 bases that match TRBD1. Germline CDR1 reads LNHDA; CDR2 reads SQIVND (reference sequence). This CDR3 is 14 amino acids long. V lost 10 bases and J lost 4; bases outside the gene matches: 7.